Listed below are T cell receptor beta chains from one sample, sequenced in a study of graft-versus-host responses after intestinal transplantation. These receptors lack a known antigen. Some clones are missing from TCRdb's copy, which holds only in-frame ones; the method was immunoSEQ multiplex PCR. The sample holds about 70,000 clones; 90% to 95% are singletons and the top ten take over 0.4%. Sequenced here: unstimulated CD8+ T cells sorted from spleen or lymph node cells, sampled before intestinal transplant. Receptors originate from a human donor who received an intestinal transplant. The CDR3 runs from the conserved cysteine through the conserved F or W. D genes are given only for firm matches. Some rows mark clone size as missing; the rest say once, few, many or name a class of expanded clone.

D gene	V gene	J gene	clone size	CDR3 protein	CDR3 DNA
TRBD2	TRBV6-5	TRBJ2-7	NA	CASSSGLAVYEQYF	TGTGCCAGCAGTTCGGGACTAGCGGTATACGAGCAGTACTTC
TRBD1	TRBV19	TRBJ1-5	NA	CASSTRDSHIKYSNQPQHF	TGTGCCAGTAGTACTCGGGACAGCCATATCAAATATAGCAATCAGCCCCAGCATTTT
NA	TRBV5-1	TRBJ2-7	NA	CASSETPASSYEQYF	TGCGCCAGCAGCGAGACACCAGCGAGCTCCTACGAGCAGTACTTC
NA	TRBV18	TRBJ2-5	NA	CASSPGPPGEETQYF	TGTGCCAGCTCACCCGGCCCCCCAGGGGAAGAGACCCAGTACTTC
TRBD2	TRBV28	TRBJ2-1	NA	CASSLGGDGSEQFF	TGTGCCAGCAGTTTGGGAGGGGATGGTAGTGAGCAGTTCTTC
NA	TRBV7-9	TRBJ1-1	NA	CASSLAGENTEAFF	TGTGCCAGCAGCTTAGCGGGAGAGAACACTGAAGCTTTCTTT
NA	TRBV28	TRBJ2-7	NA	CASSLVGVREQYF	TGTGCCAGCAGCCTAGTCGGGGTTCGGGAGCAGTACTTC
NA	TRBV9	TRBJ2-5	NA	CASSAGGGAQYF	TGTGCCAGCAGCGCCGGCGGAGGGGCCCAGTACTTC
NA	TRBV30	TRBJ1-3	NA	CAWSTAWGSGNTIYF	TGTGCCTGGAGTACAGCATGGGGTTCTGGAAACACCATATATTTT
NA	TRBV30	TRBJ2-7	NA	CACQGVTSYEQYF	TGTGCCTGCCAAGGGGTTACTTCCTACGAGCAGTACTTC
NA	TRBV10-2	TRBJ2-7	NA	CASTKGTYEQYF	TGCGCCAGCACTAAGGGTACCTACGAGCAGTACTTC
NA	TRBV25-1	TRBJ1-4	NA	CASSVGEKLFF	TGTGCCAGCAGTGTGGGAGAAAAACTGTTTTTT
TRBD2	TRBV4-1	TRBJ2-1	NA	CASSQFTAGESYNEQFF	TGCGCCAGCAGCCAATTCACAGCGGGAGAATCCTACAATGAGCAGTTCTTC
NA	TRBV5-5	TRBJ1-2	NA	CASSLVTDNYGYTF	TGTGCCAGCAGCTTGGTGACCGACAACTATGGCTACACCTTC
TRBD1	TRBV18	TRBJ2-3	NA	CASSTGTGTDTQYF	TGTGCCAGCTCAACCGGGACAGGTACAGATACGCAGTATTTT
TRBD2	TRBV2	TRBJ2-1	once	CASSGLAGIVEYSWNEQFF	TGTGCCAGCAGTGGACTAGCGGGAATAGTTGAGTATAGCTGGAATGAGCAGTTCTTC
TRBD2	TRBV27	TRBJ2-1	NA	CASSVGTSGYNEQFF	TGTGCCAGCAGTGTCGGGACTAGCGGCTACAATGAGCAGTTCTTC
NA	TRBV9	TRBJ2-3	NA	CASSADDSGTRTDTQYF	TGTGCCAGCAGCGCTGACGATAGCGGAACACGCACAGATACGCAGTATTTT
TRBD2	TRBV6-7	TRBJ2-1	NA	CASSYSPTSGRALCIRDNEQFF	TGTGCCAGCAGTTACTCGCCGACTAGCGGGAGGGCCTTATGTATTCGAGACAATGAGCAGTTCTTC
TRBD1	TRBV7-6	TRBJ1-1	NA	CASSSPSRTGLTEAFF	TGTGCCAGCAGCTCCCCTTCCCGGACAGGGTTAACTGAAGCTTTCTTT
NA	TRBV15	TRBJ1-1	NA	CATSPGQLNTEAFF	TGTGCCACCAGCCCCGGACAGTTGAACACTGAAGCTTTCTTT
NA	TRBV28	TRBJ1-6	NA	CASSGQFNSPLHF	TGTGCCAGCAGCGGACAGTTCAATTCACCCCTCCACTTT
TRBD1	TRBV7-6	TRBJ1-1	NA	CASSPWTGGNTEAFF	TGTGCCAGCAGCCCCTGGACAGGGGGGAACACTGAAGCTTTCTTT
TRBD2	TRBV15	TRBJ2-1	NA	CATSRDTPWTSDNNEQFF	TGTGCCACCAGCAGAGATACCCCCTGGACTAGCGATAACAATGAGCAGTTCTTC
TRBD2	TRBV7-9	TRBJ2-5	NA	CASSAPLAGVTRETQYF	TGTGCCAGCAGCGCCCCCCTAGCGGGAGTGACACGAGAGACCCAGTACTTC
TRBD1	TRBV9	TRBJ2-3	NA	CASSGTGGTDTQYF	TGTGCCAGCAGCGGGACAGGGGGCACAGATACGCAGTATTTT
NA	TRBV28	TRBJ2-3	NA	CASSPTGNTQYF	TGTGCCAGCAGCCCGACTGGGAATACGCAGTATTTT
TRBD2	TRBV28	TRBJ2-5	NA	CASSLFQREGTPHF	TGTGCCAGCAGTTTATTCCAGCGGGAGGGCACCCCGCACTTC
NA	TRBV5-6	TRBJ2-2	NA	CASSLGGFGGELFF	TGTGCCAGCAGCTTGGGAGGGTTTGGCGGGGAGCTGTTTTTT
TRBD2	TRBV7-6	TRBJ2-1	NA	CASSLLAGYNEQFF	TGTGCCAGCAGCTTACTAGCGGGATACAATGAGCAGTTCTTC
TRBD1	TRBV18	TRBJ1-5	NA	CASSPRDRGPLNQPQHF	TGTGCCAGCTCACCAAGGGACAGGGGGCCCCTCAATCAGCCCCAGCATTTT
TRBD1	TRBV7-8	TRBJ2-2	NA	CASNDRDLIGELFF	TGTGCCAGCAACGACAGGGACCTGATCGGGGAGCTGTTTTTT
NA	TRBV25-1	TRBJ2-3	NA	CASSEWRVRTDTQYF	TGTGCCAGCAGTGAATGGAGAGTCCGCACAGATACGCAGTATTTT
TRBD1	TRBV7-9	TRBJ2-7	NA	CASSSTTDRVAYEQYF	TGTGCCAGCAGCTCCACCACGGACAGGGTCGCCTACGAGCAGTACTTC